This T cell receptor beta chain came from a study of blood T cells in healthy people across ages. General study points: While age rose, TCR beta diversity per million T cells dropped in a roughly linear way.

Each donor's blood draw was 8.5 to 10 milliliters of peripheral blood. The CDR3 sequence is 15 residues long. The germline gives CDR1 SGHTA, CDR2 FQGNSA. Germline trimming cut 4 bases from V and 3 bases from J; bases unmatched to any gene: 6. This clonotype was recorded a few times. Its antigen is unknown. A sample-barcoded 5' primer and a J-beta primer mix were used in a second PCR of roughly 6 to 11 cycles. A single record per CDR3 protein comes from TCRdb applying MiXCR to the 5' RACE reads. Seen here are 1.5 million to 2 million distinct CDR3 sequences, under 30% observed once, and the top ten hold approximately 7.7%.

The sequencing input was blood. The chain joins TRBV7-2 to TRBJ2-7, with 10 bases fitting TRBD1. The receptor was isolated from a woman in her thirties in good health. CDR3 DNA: TGTGCCAGCAGCTCCCGGGACAGGGGACACTACGAGCAGTACTTC. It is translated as CASSSRDRGHYEQYF.